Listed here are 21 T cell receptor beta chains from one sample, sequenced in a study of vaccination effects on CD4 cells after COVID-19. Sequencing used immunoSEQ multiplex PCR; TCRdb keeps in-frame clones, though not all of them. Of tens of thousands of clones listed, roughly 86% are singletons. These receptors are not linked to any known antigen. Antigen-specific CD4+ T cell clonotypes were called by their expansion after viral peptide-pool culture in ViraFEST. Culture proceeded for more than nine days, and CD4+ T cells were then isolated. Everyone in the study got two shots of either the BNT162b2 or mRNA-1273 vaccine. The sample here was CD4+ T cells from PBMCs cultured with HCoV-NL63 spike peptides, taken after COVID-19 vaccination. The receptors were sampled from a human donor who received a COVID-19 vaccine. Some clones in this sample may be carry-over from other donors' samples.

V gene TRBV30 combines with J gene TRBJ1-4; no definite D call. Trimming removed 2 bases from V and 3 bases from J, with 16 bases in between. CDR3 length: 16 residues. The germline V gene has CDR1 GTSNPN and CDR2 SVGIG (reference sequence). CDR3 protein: CAWSISRAAANEKLFF. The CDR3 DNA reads TGTGCCTGGAGTATTAGTAGGGCCGCGGCTAATGAAAAACTGTTTTTT.

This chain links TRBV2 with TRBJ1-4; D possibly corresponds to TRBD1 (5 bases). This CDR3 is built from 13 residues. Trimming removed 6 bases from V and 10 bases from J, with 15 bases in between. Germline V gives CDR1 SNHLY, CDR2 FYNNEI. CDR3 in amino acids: CASRVPQGGKLFF. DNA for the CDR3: TGTGCCAGCAGAGTCCCCCAGGGCGGAAAACTGTTTTTT.

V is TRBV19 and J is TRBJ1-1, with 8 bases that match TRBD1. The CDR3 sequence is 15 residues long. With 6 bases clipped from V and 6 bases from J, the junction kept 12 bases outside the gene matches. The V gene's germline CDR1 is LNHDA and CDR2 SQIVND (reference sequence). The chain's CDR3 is CASRPLYTGGPEAFF. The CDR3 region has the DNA TGTGCCAGTAGACCTCTATACACAGGGGGTCCTGAAGCTTTCTTT. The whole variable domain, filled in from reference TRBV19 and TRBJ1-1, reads DGGITQSPKYLFRKEGQNVTLSCEQNLNHDAMYWYRQDPGQGLRLIYYSQIVNDFQKGDIAEGYSVSREKKESFPLTVTSAQKNPTAFYLCASRPLYTGGPEAFFGQGTRLTVV.

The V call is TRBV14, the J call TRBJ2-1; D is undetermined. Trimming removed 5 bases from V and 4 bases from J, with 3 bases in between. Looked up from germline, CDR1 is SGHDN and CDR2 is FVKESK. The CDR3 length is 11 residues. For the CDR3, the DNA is TGTGCCAGCAGCTTTTACAATGAGCAGTTCTTC. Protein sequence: CASSFYNEQFF.

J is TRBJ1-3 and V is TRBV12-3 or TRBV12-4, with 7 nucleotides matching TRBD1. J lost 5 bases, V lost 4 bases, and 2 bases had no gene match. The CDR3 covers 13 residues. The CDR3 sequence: CASSWDSRNTIYF. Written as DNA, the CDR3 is TGTGCCAGCAGTTGGGACAGTCGAAACACCATATATTTT.

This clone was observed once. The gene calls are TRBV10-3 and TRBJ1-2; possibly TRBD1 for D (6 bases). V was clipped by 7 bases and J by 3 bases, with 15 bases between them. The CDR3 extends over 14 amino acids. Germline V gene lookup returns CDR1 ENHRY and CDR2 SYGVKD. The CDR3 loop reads CAINGGTGHYGYTF. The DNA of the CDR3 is TGTGCCATCAATGGGGGAACAGGGCACTATGGCTACACCTTC.

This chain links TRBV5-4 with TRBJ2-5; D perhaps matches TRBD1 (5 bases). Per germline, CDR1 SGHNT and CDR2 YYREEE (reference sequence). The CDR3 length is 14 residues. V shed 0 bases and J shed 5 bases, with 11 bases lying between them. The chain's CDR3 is CASSLGGAEETQYF. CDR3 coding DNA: TGTGCCAGCAGCTTGGGTGGGGCCGAGGAGACCCAGTACTTC. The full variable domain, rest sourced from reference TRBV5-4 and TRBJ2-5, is ETGVTQSPTHLIKTRGQQVTLRCSSQSGHNTVSWYQQALGQGPQFIFQYYREEENGRGNFPPRFSGLQFPNYSSELNVNALELDDSALYLCASSLGGAEETQYFGPGTRLLVL.

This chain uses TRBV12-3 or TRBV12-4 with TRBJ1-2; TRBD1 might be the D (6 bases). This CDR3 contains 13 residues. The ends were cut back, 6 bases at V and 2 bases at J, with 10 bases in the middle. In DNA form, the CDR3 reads TGTGCCAGCAGCGCGGACAGAAACTATGGCTACACCTTC. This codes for CASSADRNYGYTF.

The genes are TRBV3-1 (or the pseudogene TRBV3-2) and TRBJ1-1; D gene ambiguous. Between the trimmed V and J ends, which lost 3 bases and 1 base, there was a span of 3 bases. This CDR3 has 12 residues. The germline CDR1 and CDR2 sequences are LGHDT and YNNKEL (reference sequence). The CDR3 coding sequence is TGTGCCAGCAGCCACCGGAACACTGAAGCTTTCTTT. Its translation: CASSHRNTEAFF.

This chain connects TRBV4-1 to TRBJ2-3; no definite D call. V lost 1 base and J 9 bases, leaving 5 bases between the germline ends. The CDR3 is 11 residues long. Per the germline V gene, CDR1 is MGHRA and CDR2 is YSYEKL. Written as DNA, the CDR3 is TGCGCCAGCAGCCAAGGATGGACGCAGTATTTT. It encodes CASSQGWTQYF.

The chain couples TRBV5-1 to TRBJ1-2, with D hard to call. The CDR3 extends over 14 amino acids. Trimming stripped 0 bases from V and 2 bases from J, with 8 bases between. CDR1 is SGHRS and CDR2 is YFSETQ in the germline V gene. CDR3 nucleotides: TGCGCCAGCAGCTTGGCCCAGATGAACTATGGCTACACCTTC. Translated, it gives CASSLAQMNYGYTF. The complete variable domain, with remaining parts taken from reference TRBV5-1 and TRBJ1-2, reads KAGVTQTPRYLIKTRGQQVTLSCSPISGHRSVSWYQQTPGQGLQFLFEYFSETQRNKGNFPGRFSGRQFSNSRSEMNVSTLELGDSALYLCASSLAQMNYGYTFGSGTRLTVV.

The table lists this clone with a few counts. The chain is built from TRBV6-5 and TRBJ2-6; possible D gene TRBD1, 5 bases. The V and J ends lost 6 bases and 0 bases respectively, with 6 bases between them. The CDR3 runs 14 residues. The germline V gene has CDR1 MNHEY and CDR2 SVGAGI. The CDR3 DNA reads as TGTGCCAGCAGCACAGGCTCTGGGGCCAACGTCCTGACTTTC. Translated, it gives CASSTGSGANVLTF.

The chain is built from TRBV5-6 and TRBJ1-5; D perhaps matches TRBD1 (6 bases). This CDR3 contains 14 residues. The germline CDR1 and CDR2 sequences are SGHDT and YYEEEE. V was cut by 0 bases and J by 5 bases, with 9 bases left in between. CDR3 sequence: CASSLVGGDQPQHF. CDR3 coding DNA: TGTGCCAGCAGCTTGGTAGGGGGGGATCAGCCCCAGCATTTT.

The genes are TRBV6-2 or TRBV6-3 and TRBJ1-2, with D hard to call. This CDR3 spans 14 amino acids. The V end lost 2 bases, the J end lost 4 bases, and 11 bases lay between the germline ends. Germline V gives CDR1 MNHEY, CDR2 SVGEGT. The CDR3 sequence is CASSYPQRTYGYTF. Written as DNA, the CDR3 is TGTGCCAGCAGTTACCCCCAGCGCACCTATGGCTACACCTTC.

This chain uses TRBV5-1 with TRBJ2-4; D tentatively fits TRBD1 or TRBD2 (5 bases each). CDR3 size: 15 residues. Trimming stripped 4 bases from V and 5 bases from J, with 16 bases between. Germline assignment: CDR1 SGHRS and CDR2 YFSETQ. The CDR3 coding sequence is TGCGCCAGCAGCCCCCGCAGGGTCGGGGAAAACATTCAGTACTTC. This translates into CASSPRRVGENIQYF.

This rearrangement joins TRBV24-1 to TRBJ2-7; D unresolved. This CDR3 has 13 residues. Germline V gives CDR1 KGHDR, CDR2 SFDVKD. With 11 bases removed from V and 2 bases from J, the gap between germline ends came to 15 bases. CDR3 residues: CAKNLDRPYEQYV. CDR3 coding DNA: TGTGCCAAAAATCTAGACCGGCCCTACGAGCAGTACGTC.

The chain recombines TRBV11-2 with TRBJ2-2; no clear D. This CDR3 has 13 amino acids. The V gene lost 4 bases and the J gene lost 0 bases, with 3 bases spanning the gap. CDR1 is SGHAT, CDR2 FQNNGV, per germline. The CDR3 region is CASSYTNTGELFF. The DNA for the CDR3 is TGTGCCAGCAGCTACACGAACACCGGGGAGCTGTTTTTT.

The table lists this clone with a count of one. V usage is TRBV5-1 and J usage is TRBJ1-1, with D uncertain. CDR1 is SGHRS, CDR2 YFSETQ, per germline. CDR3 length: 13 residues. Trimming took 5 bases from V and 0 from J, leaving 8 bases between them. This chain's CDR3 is CASSKGLNTEAFF. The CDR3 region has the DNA TGCGCCAGCAGTAAAGGATTGAACACTGAAGCTTTCTTT.

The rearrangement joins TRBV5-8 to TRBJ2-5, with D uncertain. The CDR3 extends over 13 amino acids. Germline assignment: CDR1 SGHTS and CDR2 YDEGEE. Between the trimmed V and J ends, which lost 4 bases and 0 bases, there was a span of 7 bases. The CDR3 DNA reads TGTGCCAGCAGCCGCAGGTACCAAGAGACCCAGTACTTC. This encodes CASSRRYQETQYF.

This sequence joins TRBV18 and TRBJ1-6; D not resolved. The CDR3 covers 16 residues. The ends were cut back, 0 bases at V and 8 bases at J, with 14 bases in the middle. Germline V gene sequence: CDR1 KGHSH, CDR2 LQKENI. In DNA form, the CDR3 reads TGTGCCAGCTCACCACCGGGTAGGCTCCACGATTCACCCCTCCACTTT. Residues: CASSPPGRLHDSPLHF.

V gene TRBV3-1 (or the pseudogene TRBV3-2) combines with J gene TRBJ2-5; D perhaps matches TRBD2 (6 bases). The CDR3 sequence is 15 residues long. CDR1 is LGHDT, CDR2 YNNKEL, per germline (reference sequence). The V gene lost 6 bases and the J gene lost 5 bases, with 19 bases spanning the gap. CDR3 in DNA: TGTGCCAGCAGGATGAGGGAGGTTGGGTCGGAGACCCAGTACTTC. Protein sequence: CASRMREVGSETQYF.